This TCR beta chain stems from a study of T cells expressing NK-cell markers. Across the study: One of eight sequenced donors was HCMV-seronegative; the other seven were seropositive. Findings of the study overall: Questions lingered over whether expanded NKG2C+ T cell clones were HCMV-specific. These clonotypes, the leaders elsewhere, also led the CD3+CD56-NKG2C+ fraction in a handful of donors. Dominant NKG2C+ clonotype frequencies of about 1.0-7.5% of CD8+ T cells were measured in over five donors.

In the case of this clonotype: Its antigen is as yet unknown.

Reprocessing the 5' RACE reads, TCRdb reports a single entry for every CDR3 protein and omits DNA. This sample contains 450,000 to 600,000 distinct CDR3 sequences. Sequenced material: blood T cells: a sorted CD56 or NKG2C T cell subset, CD4+ or CD8+ T cells, or bulk PBMC T cells (not recorded which). The TCR was taken from a man younger than 35 in good health.

CDR3: CATSDRSYNEQFF. The V gene is TRBV15, the J gene TRBJ2-1. Per the germline V gene, CDR1 is LNHNV and CDR2 is YYDKDF (reference sequence). This CDR3 contains 13 residues.